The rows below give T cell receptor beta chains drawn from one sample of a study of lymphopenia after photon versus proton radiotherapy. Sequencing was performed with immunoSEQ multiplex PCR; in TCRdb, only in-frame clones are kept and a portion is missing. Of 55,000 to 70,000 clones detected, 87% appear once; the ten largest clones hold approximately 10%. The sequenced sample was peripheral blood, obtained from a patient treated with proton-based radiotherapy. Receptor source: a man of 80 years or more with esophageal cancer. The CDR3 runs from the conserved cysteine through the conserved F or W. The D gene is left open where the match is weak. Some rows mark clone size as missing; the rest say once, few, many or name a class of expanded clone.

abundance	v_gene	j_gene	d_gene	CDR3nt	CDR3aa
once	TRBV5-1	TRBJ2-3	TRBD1	TGCGCCAGCAGCCTGCCGGGACAGGAGTGGGATACGCAGTATTTT	CASSLPGQEWDTQYF
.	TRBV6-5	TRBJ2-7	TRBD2	TGTGCCAGCAGTACAGGACTAGCGGGAGCTACGCAGTACTTC	CASSTGLAGATQYF
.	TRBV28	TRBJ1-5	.	TGTGCCAGCAGTCAGAGAGACAGTAGCAATCAGCCCCAGCATTTT	CASSQRDSSNQPQHF
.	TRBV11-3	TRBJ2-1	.	TGTGCCAGCAGCTTAGGGGGGCGCAGTGAGCAGTTCTTC	CASSLGGRSEQFF
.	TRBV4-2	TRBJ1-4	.	TGTGCCAGCAGCCTAGCAGGAAGAGGTGAAAAACTGTTTTTT	CASSLAGRGEKLFF
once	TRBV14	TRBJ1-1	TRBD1	TGTGCCAGCAGCCACCGGGCCAGGGGGCCCCTTGTGGACACTGAAGCTTTCTTT	CASSHRARGPLVDTEAFF
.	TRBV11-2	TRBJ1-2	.	TGTGCCAGCAGCGTGAGGACTGGTGGCTACACCTTC	CASSVRTGGYTF
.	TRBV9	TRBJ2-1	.	TGTGCCAGCAGCGTAGCCCAGAGCTCCTACAATGAGCAGTTCTTC	CASSVAQSSYNEQFF
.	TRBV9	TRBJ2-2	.	TGTGCCAGCAGCGTAGCCATATTCACCGGGGAGCTGTTTTTT	CASSVAIFTGELFF
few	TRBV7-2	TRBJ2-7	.	TGTGCCAGCAGAGAGGGCCCAGGCGAACAATACGAGCAGTACTTC	CASREGPGEQYEQYF
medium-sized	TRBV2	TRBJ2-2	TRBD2	TGTGCCAGCAGTGAATCGGGGACTAGCCCAGCCGGGGAGCTGTTTTTT	CASSESGTSPAGELFF
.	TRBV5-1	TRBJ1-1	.	TGCGCCAGCAGCTTGACATTTAGCACTGAAGCTTTCTTT	CASSLTFSTEAFF
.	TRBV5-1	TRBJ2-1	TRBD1	TGCGCCAGCAGCCCCCGACAGGGGATCTCCTCCTACAATGAGCAGTTCTTC	CASSPRQGISSYNEQFF
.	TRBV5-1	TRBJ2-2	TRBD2	TGCGCCAGCAGCTCTAGCGGGAGTGACACCGGGGAGCTGTTTTTT	CASSSSGSDTGELFF
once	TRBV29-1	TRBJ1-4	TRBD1	TGCAGCGTTGCAGGGACAGGGAGTGAAAAACTGTTTTTT	CSVAGTGSEKLFF
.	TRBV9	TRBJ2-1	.	TGTGCCAGCAGCCCGAGATCCACAGTTTACAATGAGCAGTTCTTC	CASSPRSTVYNEQFF
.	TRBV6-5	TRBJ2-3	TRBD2	TGTGCCAGCAACCCACGAGGGAGGGCAGATACGCAGTATTTT	CASNPRGRADTQYF
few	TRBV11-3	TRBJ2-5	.	TGTGCCAGCAGCTCCAGGGGGGGCCAAGAGACCCAGTACTTC	CASSSRGGQETQYF
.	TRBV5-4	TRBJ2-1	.	TGTGCCAGCAGCTTGGGGAGGGGTGAGCAGTTCTTC	CASSLGRGEQFF
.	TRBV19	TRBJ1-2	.	TGTGCCAGCAGCACAGGGTCTGCCTATGGCTACACCTTC	CASSTGSAYGYTF
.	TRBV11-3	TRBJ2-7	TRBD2	TGTGCCAGCAGCCCGATCGGGGGGGCGAAATACGAGCAGTACTTC	CASSPIGGAKYEQYF
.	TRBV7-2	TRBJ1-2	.	TGTGCCAGCAGCTTATACCCGGGACGTACCACGGAAGGCTACACCTTC	CASSLYPGRTTEGYTF
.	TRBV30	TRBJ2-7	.	TGTGCCTGGACGGGTCAGGACTCCTACGAGCAGTACTTC	CAWTGQDSYEQYF
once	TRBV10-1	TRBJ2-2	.	TGCGCCAGCAGCCAGCGGGGTAGGGGGACCGGGGAGCTGTTTTTT	CASSQRGRGTGELFF
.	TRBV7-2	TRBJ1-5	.	TGTGCCAGCGCCTCGAGCAGCAATCAGCCCCAGCATTTT	CASASSSNQPQHF
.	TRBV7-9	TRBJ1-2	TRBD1	TGTGCCAGCGGCCAAGGGGGCCAGGGCCCACCTTATGGCTACACCTTC	CASGQGGQGPPYGYTF
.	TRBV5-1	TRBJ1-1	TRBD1	TGCGCCAGCAGCAAGGGACAGGGGGGCACTGAAGCTTTCTTT	CASSKGQGGTEAFF
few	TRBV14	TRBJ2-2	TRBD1	TGTGCCAGCAGCCAACTCCAGGGGGCCGGGGAGCTGTTTTTT	CASSQLQGAGELFF
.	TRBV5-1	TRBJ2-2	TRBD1	TGCGCCAGCAGCCTGGACAGGGCCGGCGGGGAGCTGTTTTTT	CASSLDRAGGELFF
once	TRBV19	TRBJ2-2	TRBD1	TGTGCCAGTTCGGGACAGGTCACCGGGGAGCTGTTTTTT	CASSGQVTGELFF
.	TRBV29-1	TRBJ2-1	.	TGCAGCGTTGTAGGTCCAGACAATGAGCAGTTCTTC	CSVVGPDNEQFF
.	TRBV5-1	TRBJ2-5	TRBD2	TGCGCCAGCAGCCTGGGGCTAGCGGGAGTGGCGGAGACCCAGTACTTC	CASSLGLAGVAETQYF
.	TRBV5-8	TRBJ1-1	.	TGTGCCAGCAGCTTGTCAGTGAACACTGAAGCTTTCTTT	CASSLSVNTEAFF